This entry features one T cell receptor (beta chain) sequence. Its target is unknown. This sample is part of a study of T cell responses to AZD1222 COVID-19 vaccine. The study, taken as a whole, reports: Donors in the cohort were predominantly white British and more often female, and clonal diversity was possibly underestimated. Elevations in Spike-specific TCR breadth and depth followed administration of two AZD1222 doses. Among spike-specific TCRs, nearly half reportedly target unmutated variant regions. Seropositivity was recorded at baseline in only 6 or 7 AZD1222 recipients.

Produced via immunoSEQ multiplex PCR; TCRdb's table is partial and in-frame only. The sample consists of about 130,000 clones, 85% to 95% of them appearing once. This CDR3 is 12 amino acids long. CDR1 is ENHRY and CDR2 is SYGVKD in the germline V gene. Between the trimmed V and J ends, which lost 7 bases and 6 bases, there was a span of 13 bases. Sequencing was performed on peripheral blood, taken 28 days after the second AZD1222 dose. The rearrangement joins TRBV10-3 to TRBJ2-7, with D possibly being TRBD1 (6 bases). This receptor was obtained from an adult who received the AZD1222 COVID-19 vaccine. The CDR3 DNA reads TGTGCCATCAAGGGCCTGGGGGCCGAGCAGTACTTC. It encodes CAIKGLGAEQYF.